This TCR beta chain stems from a study of T cell responses to AZD1222 COVID-19 vaccine. Here immunoSEQ multiplex PCR was the method, and the copy in TCRdb shows in-frame clones only, minus some. The repertoire has fewer than 80,000 clones, roughly 78% of them found once; the top ten carry 20% to 30%. Note on this clone: Its antigen is not identified.

The ends were cut back, 0 bases at V and 1 base at J, with 12 bases in the middle. Germline V gene lookup returns CDR1 LGHDT and CDR2 YNNKEL (reference sequence). The CDR3 totals 16 residues. Study-wide points: Spike-wide vaccine-associated CD4 TCRs dominated at 160-218 and 743-854. Donors were mostly white British, more females; clonal diversity possibly underestimated.

The chain combines TRBV3-1 (or the pseudogene TRBV3-2) with TRBJ1-2; no reliable D call. Source: peripheral blood, taken on day 0 of MenACWY control vaccination. The TCR was taken from an adult in good health. CDR3 DNA: TGTGCCAGCAGCCAAGAGGGAGTAACATTTAACTATGGCTACACCTTC. Residues: CASSQEGVTFNYGYTF.